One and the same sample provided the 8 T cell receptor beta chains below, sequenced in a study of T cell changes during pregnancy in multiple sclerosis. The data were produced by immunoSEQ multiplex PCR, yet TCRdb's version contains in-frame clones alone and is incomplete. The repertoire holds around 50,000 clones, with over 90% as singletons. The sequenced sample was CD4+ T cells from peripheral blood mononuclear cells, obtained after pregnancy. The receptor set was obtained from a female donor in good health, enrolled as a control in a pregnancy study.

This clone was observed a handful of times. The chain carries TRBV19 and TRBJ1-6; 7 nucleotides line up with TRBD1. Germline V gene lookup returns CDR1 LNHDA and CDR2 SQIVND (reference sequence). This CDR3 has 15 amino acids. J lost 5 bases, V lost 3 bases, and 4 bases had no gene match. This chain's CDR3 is CASSIHGTDNSPLHF. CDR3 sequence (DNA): TGTGCCAGTAGTATTCACGGGACAGATAATTCACCCCTCCACTTT.

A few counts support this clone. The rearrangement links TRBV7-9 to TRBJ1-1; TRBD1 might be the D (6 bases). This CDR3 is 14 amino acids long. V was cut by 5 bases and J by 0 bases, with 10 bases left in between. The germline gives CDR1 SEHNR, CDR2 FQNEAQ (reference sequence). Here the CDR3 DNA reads TGTGCCAGCAGCCGGGACACCCTGAACACTGAAGCTTTCTTT. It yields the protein CASSRDTLNTEAFF.

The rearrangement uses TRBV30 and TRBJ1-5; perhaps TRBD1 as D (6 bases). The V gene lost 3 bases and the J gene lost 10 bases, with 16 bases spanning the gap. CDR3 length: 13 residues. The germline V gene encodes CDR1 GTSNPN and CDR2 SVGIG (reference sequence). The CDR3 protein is CAWREDSVSPQHF. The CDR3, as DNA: TGTGCCTGGAGAGAGGACAGCGTATCCCCCCAGCATTTT.

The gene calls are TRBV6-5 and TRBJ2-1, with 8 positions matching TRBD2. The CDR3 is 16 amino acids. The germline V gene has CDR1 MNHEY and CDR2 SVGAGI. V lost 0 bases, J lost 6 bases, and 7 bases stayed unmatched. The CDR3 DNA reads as TGTGCCAGCAGTTACTCACCCGGGACTAGTGGCAATGAGCAGTTCTTC. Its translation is CASSYSPGTSGNEQFF.

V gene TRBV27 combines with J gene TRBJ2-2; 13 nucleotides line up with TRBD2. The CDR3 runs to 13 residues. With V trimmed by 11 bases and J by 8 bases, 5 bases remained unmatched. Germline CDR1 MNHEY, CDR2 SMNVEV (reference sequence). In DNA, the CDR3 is TGTGCCGCAAGACTAGCGGGAGGAGGGGAGCTGTTTTTT. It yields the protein CAARLAGGGELFF.

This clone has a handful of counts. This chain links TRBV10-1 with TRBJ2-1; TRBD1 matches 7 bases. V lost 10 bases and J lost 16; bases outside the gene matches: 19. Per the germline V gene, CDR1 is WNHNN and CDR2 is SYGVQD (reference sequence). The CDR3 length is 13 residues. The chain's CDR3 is CATSTGTAIKPFF. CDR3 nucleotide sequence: TGCGCCACCAGCACCGGGACAGCCATCAAACCCTTCTTC.

The CDR3 region has the DNA TGTGCCAGCAGTTACGGCGGGGACTATGGCTACACCTTC. It translates to CASSYGGDYGYTF. This sequence joins TRBV6-5 and TRBJ1-2; D gene uncertain. The germline V and J ends were trimmed by 2 bases and 3 bases, with 7 bases remaining between them. Germline V gene data show CDR1 as MNHEY and CDR2 as SVGAGI. This CDR3 has 13 residues.

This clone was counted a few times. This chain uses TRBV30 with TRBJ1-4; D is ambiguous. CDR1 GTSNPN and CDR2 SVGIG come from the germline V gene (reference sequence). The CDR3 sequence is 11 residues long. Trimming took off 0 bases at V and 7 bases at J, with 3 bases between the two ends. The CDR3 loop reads CAWSVGEKLFF. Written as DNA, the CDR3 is TGTGCCTGGAGTGTCGGTGAAAAACTGTTTTTT.